These T cell receptor beta chains were read from a single sample in a study of follicular helper T cells after annual influenza vaccination. Measured with immunoSEQ multiplex PCR; TCRdb has only the in-frame clones, and not every one. The sample consists of 7,500 to 10,000 clones, 80% of them appearing once. Sequencing used CXCR5+ CD38- circulating T follicular helper cells from blood, obtained on the day of influenza vaccination. The receptors were gathered from an adult who received the influenza vaccine. The CDR3 runs from the conserved cysteine through the conserved F or W. D genes are given only for firm matches. Size values are once, few and many counts, or a class for expanded clones, and some rows have none.

clone_size: few
v_call: TRBV19
d_call: .
j_call: TRBJ2-6
cdr3_aa: CASRAGSSGANVLTF
cdr3_nt: TGTGCCAGTAGGGCAGGGAGCTCTGGGGCCAACGTCCTGACTTTC

clone_size: .
v_call: TRBV7-2
d_call: .
j_call: TRBJ1-1
cdr3_aa: CASSLKGGTEAFF
cdr3_nt: TGTGCCAGCAGCTTAAAAGGAGGGACCGAAGCTTTCTTT

clone_size: .
v_call: TRBV6-6
d_call: .
j_call: TRBJ2-2
cdr3_aa: CASTLQLGGTGELFF
cdr3_nt: TGTGCCAGCACCCTACAGCTGGGGGGCACCGGGGAGCTGTTTTTT

clone_size: few
v_call: TRBV4-1
d_call: .
j_call: TRBJ2-2
cdr3_aa: CASSQEEITGELFF
cdr3_nt: TGCGCCAGCAGCCAAGAAGAGATAACCGGGGAGCTGTTTTTT

clone_size: .
v_call: TRBV6-1
d_call: .
j_call: TRBJ2-3
cdr3_aa: CASWAGLSTDTQYF
cdr3_nt: TGTGCCAGCTGGGCGGGACTTAGCACAGATACGCAGTATTTT

clone_size: .
v_call: TRBV27
d_call: .
j_call: TRBJ2-5
cdr3_aa: CASSLSWQETQYF
cdr3_nt: TGTGCCAGCAGTTTATCATGGCAAGAGACCCAGTACTTC

clone_size: few
v_call: TRBV5-1
d_call: TRBD2
j_call: TRBJ2-3
cdr3_aa: CASSLATSGSDTQYF
cdr3_nt: TGCGCCAGCAGCTTGGCGACTAGCGGGTCGGATACGCAGTATTTT

clone_size: .
v_call: TRBV6-5
d_call: TRBD1
j_call: TRBJ2-1
cdr3_aa: CASSYSMGQGVNEQFF
cdr3_nt: TGTGCCAGCAGTTACTCGATGGGACAGGGAGTTAATGAGCAGTTCTTC

clone_size: .
v_call: TRBV7-2
d_call: .
j_call: TRBJ2-3
cdr3_aa: CASSPDRASTDTQYF
cdr3_nt: TGTGCCAGCAGTCCCGACAGAGCTAGCACAGATACGCAGTATTTT

clone_size: .
v_call: TRBV2
d_call: .
j_call: TRBJ1-2
cdr3_aa: CASSVSQIYGYTF
cdr3_nt: TGTGCCAGCAGTGTGTCACAGATCTATGGCTACACCTTC

clone_size: .
v_call: TRBV18
d_call: .
j_call: TRBJ1-3
cdr3_aa: CASSPGGSGNTIYF
cdr3_nt: TGTGCCAGCTCACCAGGGGGTTCTGGAAACACCATATATTTT

clone_size: .
v_call: TRBV30
d_call: TRBD1
j_call: TRBJ1-4
cdr3_aa: CAWSVKGQGGEKLFF
cdr3_nt: TGTGCCTGGAGTGTTAAGGGACAGGGAGGAGAAAAACTGTTTTTT

clone_size: .
v_call: TRBV5-6
d_call: TRBD2
j_call: TRBJ2-3
cdr3_aa: CASSLQGERGIQYF
cdr3_nt: TGTGCCAGCAGCTTGCAAGGGGAGCGGGGTATACAATATTTT

clone_size: once
v_call: TRBV6-1
d_call: .
j_call: TRBJ2-5
cdr3_aa: CASSGQETQYF
cdr3_nt: TGTGCCAGCAGTGGGCAAGAGACCCAGTACTTC

clone_size: .
v_call: TRBV9
d_call: TRBD1
j_call: TRBJ1-4
cdr3_aa: CASSATGGGEKLFF
cdr3_nt: TGTGCCAGCAGCGCGACAGGGGGCGGAGAAAAACTGTTTTTT

clone_size: .
v_call: TRBV9
d_call: TRBD1
j_call: TRBJ2-5
cdr3_aa: CASSVAGQGERETQYF
cdr3_nt: TGTGCCAGCAGCGTAGCTGGCCAGGGGGAGAGAGAGACCCAGTACTTC

clone_size: .
v_call: TRBV6-5
d_call: TRBD2
j_call: TRBJ2-4
cdr3_aa: CASQTSDTKNIQYF
cdr3_nt: TGTGCCAGCCAGACTAGCGATACCAAAAACATTCAGTACTTC

clone_size: .
v_call: TRBV7-2
d_call: .
j_call: TRBJ2-2
cdr3_aa: CASSWTRNTGELFF
cdr3_nt: TGTGCCAGCAGCTGGACTCGGAACACCGGGGAGCTGTTTTTT

clone_size: .
v_call: TRBV19
d_call: TRBD1
j_call: TRBJ1-1
cdr3_aa: CASSIPRTGPNTEAFF
cdr3_nt: TGTGCCAGTAGTATTCCCCGGACAGGCCCGAACACTGAAGCTTTCTTT

clone_size: .
v_call: TRBV7-8
d_call: .
j_call: TRBJ1-6
cdr3_aa: CASRPTGDYNSPLHF
cdr3_nt: TGTGCCAGCAGACCGACGGGGGATTATAATTCACCCCTCCACTTT

clone_size: .
v_call: TRBV30
d_call: TRBD1
j_call: TRBJ2-7
cdr3_aa: CAWSPRDRVRYEQYF
cdr3_nt: TGTGCCTGGAGTCCCCGGGACAGGGTAAGGTACGAGCAGTACTTC

clone_size: .
v_call: TRBV28
d_call: TRBD2
j_call: TRBJ2-1
cdr3_aa: CASSLGAGGRNEQFF
cdr3_nt: TGTGCCAGCAGTTTAGGGGCGGGGGGGCGGAATGAGCAGTTCTTC

clone_size: .
v_call: TRBV7-7
d_call: TRBD1
j_call: TRBJ2-1
cdr3_aa: CASSQGQSLNEQFF
cdr3_nt: TGTGCTAGCAGCCAGGGACAGTCGCTCAATGAGCAGTTCTTC

clone_size: .
v_call: TRBV7-2
d_call: .
j_call: TRBJ2-7
cdr3_aa: CASSLGTGRYEQYF
cdr3_nt: TGTGCCAGCAGCTTAGGCACAGGTAGATACGAGCAGTACTTC

clone_size: .
v_call: TRBV27
d_call: TRBD1
j_call: TRBJ2-5
cdr3_aa: CASSFGQGARETQYF
cdr3_nt: TGTGCCAGCAGTTTTGGGCAGGGGGCGAGAGAGACCCAGTACTTC

clone_size: .
v_call: TRBV4-3
d_call: .
j_call: TRBJ1-5
cdr3_aa: CASSQDLQQPQHF
cdr3_nt: TGCGCCAGCAGCCAAGATTTACAGCAGCCCCAGCATTTT

clone_size: .
v_call: TRBV2
d_call: .
j_call: TRBJ2-3
cdr3_aa: CASESSDTQYF
cdr3_nt: TGTGCCAGCGAATCGTCAGATACGCAGTATTTT

clone_size: .
v_call: TRBV6-5
d_call: .
j_call: TRBJ1-3
cdr3_aa: CASKRDVDSGNTIYF
cdr3_nt: TGTGCCAGCAAAAGGGACGTGGACTCTGGAAACACCATATATTTT

clone_size: .
v_call: TRBV6-5
d_call: .
j_call: TRBJ2-3
cdr3_aa: CASSWTDTQYF
cdr3_nt: TGTGCCAGCAGTTGGACAGATACGCAGTATTTT

clone_size: .
v_call: TRBV27
d_call: .
j_call: TRBJ1-5
cdr3_aa: CASSLAEGEPNQPQHF
cdr3_nt: TGTGCCAGCAGTCTAGCGGAGGGGGAACCAAATCAGCCCCAGCATTTT

clone_size: .
v_call: TRBV9
d_call: TRBD2
j_call: TRBJ2-7
cdr3_aa: CASSPRTSGGGEQYF
cdr3_nt: TGTGCCAGCAGCCCCCGGACTAGCGGGGGAGGCGAGCAGTACTTC

clone_size: few
v_call: TRBV18
d_call: TRBD2
j_call: TRBJ2-7
cdr3_aa: CASSPVREGRSEQYF
cdr3_nt: TGTGCCAGCTCACCGGTCCGGGAGGGCCGTTCCGAGCAGTACTTC

clone_size: .
v_call: TRBV6-6
d_call: .
j_call: TRBJ1-2
cdr3_aa: CASSAQRSGYGYTF
cdr3_nt: TGTGCCAGCAGTGCCCAACGGTCAGGCTATGGCTACACCTTC

clone_size: .
v_call: TRBV9
d_call: .
j_call: TRBJ1-2
cdr3_aa: CASSLGHLYGYTF
cdr3_nt: TGTGCCAGCAGCCTGGGGCACCTCTATGGCTACACCTTC

clone_size: once
v_call: TRBV9
d_call: .
j_call: TRBJ1-4
cdr3_aa: CASSVGPQGREKLFF
cdr3_nt: TGTGCCAGCAGCGTAGGGCCGCAGGGACGGGAAAAACTGTTTTTT

clone_size: .
v_call: TRBV27
d_call: TRBD1
j_call: TRBJ1-1
cdr3_aa: CASSFGTGKMNTEAFF
cdr3_nt: TGTGCCAGCAGTTTTGGGACAGGAAAAATGAACACTGAAGCTTTCTTT

clone_size: .
v_call: TRBV30
d_call: .
j_call: TRBJ2-2
cdr3_aa: CAWSVRAGELFF
cdr3_nt: TGTGCCTGGAGTGTACGAGCCGGGGAGCTGTTTTTT

clone_size: few
v_call: TRBV5-1
d_call: .
j_call: TRBJ1-1
cdr3_aa: CASSLDPGVGTEAFF
cdr3_nt: TGCGCCAGCAGCTTGGATCCGGGAGTCGGCACTGAAGCTTTCTTT

clone_size: .
v_call: TRBV7-9
d_call: TRBD2
j_call: TRBJ2-2
cdr3_aa: CASCPGGSNTGELFF
cdr3_nt: TGTGCCAGCTGCCCGGGGGGGTCGAACACCGGGGAGCTGTTTTTT